This is a list of T cell receptor beta chains from one sample in a study of T cell responses to AZD1222 COVID-19 vaccine. The repertoire was sequenced with immunoSEQ multiplex PCR; TCRdb's copy has only in-frame clones and lacks some. This sample has 150,000 or so clones, with approximately 90% found just once. This specimen consisted of peripheral blood, obtained on day 0 of AZD1222 vaccination. Every receptor here comes from an adult in good health. CDR3s include the opening cysteine and the closing phenylalanine or tryptophan. A D gene is named only where the DNA matches it firmly. Some rows mark clone size as missing; the rest say once, few, many or name a class of expanded clone.

J	D	size	V	CDR3	DNA
TRBJ2-7	TRBD1	.	TRBV7-9	CASSPRDSGQVNFYEQYF	TGTGCCAGCAGCCCGAGAGACTCGGGACAGGTGAATTTTTACGAGCAGTACTTC
TRBJ1-1	.	.	TRBV6-5	CASSYSNPQGGEAFF	TGTGCCAGCAGTTACTCTAATCCACAGGGTGGTGAAGCTTTCTTT
TRBJ1-1	.	.	TRBV11-2	CASSFENTEAFF	TGTGCCAGCAGCTTTGAGAACACTGAAGCTTTCTTT
TRBJ1-6	.	.	TRBV28	CASSLSRVGSPLHF	TGTGCCAGCAGTTTGTCCAGGGTGGGTTCACCCCTCCACTTT
TRBJ1-2	.	once	TRBV18	CASSPRGGGDGYTF	TGTGCCAGCTCACCCAGGGGTGGTGGAGATGGCTACACCTTC
TRBJ1-6	.	.	TRBV4-1	CASSQGKGRYNSPLHF	TGCGCCAGCAGCCAAGGAAAAGGGCGGTATAATTCACCCCTCCACTTT
TRBJ1-4	TRBD1	.	TRBV9	CASSVGEGANEKLFF	TGTGCCAGCAGCGTAGGAGAGGGGGCGAATGAAAAACTGTTTTTT
TRBJ1-1	.	once	TRBV19	CASSTGPSPYTEAFF	TGTGCCAGTAGTACTGGTCCCAGCCCTTACACTGAAGCTTTCTTT
TRBJ2-7	.	once	TRBV7-9	CASSTRDSYEQYF	TGTGCCAGCAGCACGCGGGACTCCTACGAGCAGTACTTC
TRBJ1-5	.	.	TRBV4-1	CASSLSDTTSNQPQHF	TGCGCCAGCAGCCTTTCGGACACTACAAGCAATCAGCCCCAGCATTTT
TRBJ1-1	.	.	TRBV5-1	CASKKQGTETEAFF	TGCGCCAGTAAGAAACAGGGAACTGAGACTGAAGCTTTCTTT
TRBJ1-3	.	.	TRBV28	CASSLGYSGNTIYF	TGTGCCAGCAGTTTAGGTTACTCTGGAAACACCATATATTTT
TRBJ1-6	.	.	TRBV11-2	CASSLAASGKDSPLHF	TGTGCCAGCAGCTTAGCTGCATCGGGTAAAGATTCACCCCTCCACTTT
TRBJ1-5	.	.	TRBV7-9	CASSPQEGGGQHF	TGTGCCAGCAGCCCCCAGGAAGGCGGGGGCCAGCATTTT
TRBJ1-1	.	.	TRBV7-9	CASSLAGGRTEAFF	TGTGCCAGCAGCTTAGCTGGGGGGCGTACTGAAGCTTTCTTT
TRBJ2-1	.	.	TRBV4-2	CASSPTGSLGTTIGSEQFF	TGTGCCAGCAGCCCAACCGGTTCTTTGGGGACCACCATTGGAAGTGAGCAGTTCTTC
TRBJ2-3	TRBD2	.	TRBV7-3	CASSLRGGGGDTQYF	TGTGCCAGCAGCTTAAGAGGCGGGGGAGGAGATACGCAGTATTTT
TRBJ2-7	.	.	TRBV5-1	CASSLERLYEQYF	TGCGCCAGCAGCTTGGAACGGCTCTACGAGCAGTACTTC
TRBJ1-2	.	.	TRBV5-4	CASSLFSYGYTF	TGTGCCAGCAGCTTGTTCAGCTATGGCTACACCTTC
TRBJ2-6	.	.	TRBV19	CASSTDRSGANVLTF	TGTGCCAGTAGTACCGACAGGTCTGGGGCCAACGTCCTGACTTTC
TRBJ1-5	.	.	TRBV4-3	CASSQDRAANQPQHF	TGCGCCAGCAGCCAAGATAGGGCAGCCAATCAGCCCCAGCATTTT
TRBJ1-6	.	.	TRBV28	CASSGIDTQQGLGYNSPLHF	TGTGCCAGCAGTGGAATCGATACACAACAGGGTTTAGGATATAATTCACCCCTCCACTTT
TRBJ2-7	.	.	TRBV27	CASKFLGGPYEQYF	TGTGCCAGCAAATTCTTGGGGGGCCCCTACGAGCAGTACTTC
TRBJ1-2	.	.	TRBV1	CTSSPRSRLGGFIGYTF	TGCACCAGCAGCCCCCGCAGCCGTTTGGGGGGCTTCATTGGCTACACCTTC
TRBJ1-2	.	.	TRBV28	CASSHDPAMDYGYTF	TGTGCCAGCAGTCATGATCCCGCGATGGACTATGGCTACACCTTC
TRBJ2-7	TRBD1	.	TRBV15	CATSRDPGQSSYEQYF	TGTGCCACCAGCAGAGATCCGGGACAGTCCTCCTACGAGCAGTACTTC
TRBJ1-5	.	.	TRBV7-9	CASSLTDYQPQHF	TGTGCCAGCAGCCTCACAGATTATCAGCCCCAGCATTTT
TRBJ2-1	TRBD2	.	TRBV10-3	CAISEASGGFSYNEQFF	TGTGCCATCAGTGAGGCTAGCGGGGGTTTCTCCTACAATGAGCAGTTCTTC
TRBJ2-1	.	.	TRBV20-1	CSAPLNNEQFF	TGCAGTGCTCCTCTAAACAATGAGCAGTTCTTC
TRBJ2-7	TRBD1	.	TRBV5-4	CASRAGQGTNEQYF	TGTGCCAGCAGGGCCGGACAGGGGACGAACGAGCAGTACTTC
TRBJ2-5	TRBD2	.	TRBV28	CASSLPSPSGGGETQYF	TGTGCCAGCAGTTTGCCGTCTCCTAGCGGGGGTGGGGAGACCCAGTACTTC
TRBJ1-5	.	few	TRBV29-1	CSARYDDQPQHF	TGCAGCGCCCGGTACGACGATCAGCCCCAGCATTTT
TRBJ2-5	.	.	TRBV19	CASSIVAEETQYF	TGTGCCAGTAGTATAGTGGCCGAGGAGACCCAGTACTTC
TRBJ1-2	.	.	TRBV28	CASSLVAGNYGYTF	TGTGCCAGCAGTTTAGTCGCAGGGAACTATGGCTACACCTTC
TRBJ1-5	TRBD1	.	TRBV6-2/TRBV6-3	CASSYWTGQGARWAQPQHF	TGTGCCAGCAGTTACTGGACGGGACAGGGGGCGCGGTGGGCTCAGCCCCAGCATTTT
TRBJ1-3	TRBD1	.	TRBV7-8	CASSLTPGGLNTIYF	TGTGCCAGCAGCTTGACGCCAGGGGGCTTAAACACCATATATTTT
TRBJ1-1	.	once	TRBV15	CATSRERVNTEAFF	TGTGCCACCAGCAGAGAGCGGGTGAACACTGAAGCTTTCTTT
TRBJ1-2	.	.	TRBV11-2	CASSLRGVDGYTF	TGTGCCAGCAGCTTAAGGGGGGTTGATGGCTACACCTTC
TRBJ1-2	TRBD1	.	TRBV19	CASSVGQAYGYTF	TGTGCCAGTAGTGTGGGACAGGCCTATGGCTACACCTTC
TRBJ2-7	TRBD2	.	TRBV5-5	CASSPPLAGASEQYF	TGTGCCAGCAGCCCGCCACTAGCGGGGGCTTCCGAGCAGTACTTC
TRBJ1-1	TRBD1	once	TRBV28	CASSPDRENTEAFF	TGTGCCAGCAGTCCCGACAGGGAGAACACTGAAGCTTTCTTT
TRBJ2-1	.	once	TRBV6-5	CASTSRIPVSKQFF	TGTGCCAGCACTTCCCGCATCCCTGTTAGTAAGCAGTTCTTC
TRBJ1-2	.	once	TRBV30	CAWSLAQGSGYTF	TGTGCCTGGAGTTTGGCCCAGGGTTCTGGCTACACCTTC
TRBJ1-2	TRBD1	once	TRBV7-9	CASSLEGTGFYGYTF	TGTGCCAGCAGCTTAGAGGGGACAGGCTTCTATGGCTACACCTTC
TRBJ1-1	.	.	TRBV11-2	CASSLEFTEAFF	TGTGCCAGCAGCTTAGAGTTCACTGAAGCTTTCTTT
TRBJ2-5	.	.	TRBV19	CASSIVERGQETQYF	TGTGCCAGTAGTATAGTAGAGAGGGGCCAAGAGACCCAGTACTTC
TRBJ2-1	TRBD2	.	TRBV19	CASSLTTSGYNEQFF	TGTGCCAGTAGTTTGACGACTAGCGGGTACAATGAGCAGTTCTTC
TRBJ2-2	.	.	TRBV7-2	CASSPSRFANTGELFF	TGTGCCAGCAGCCCATCCCGGTTTGCTAACACCGGGGAGCTGTTTTTT
TRBJ1-3	TRBD1	.	TRBV23-1	CASSQSRQGLSGNTIYF	TGCGCCAGCAGTCAGTCGCGACAGGGACTCTCTGGAAACACCATATATTTT
TRBJ1-1	.	.	TRBV5-1	CASSPWGENTEAFF	TGCGCCAGCAGCCCCTGGGGGGAGAACACTGAAGCTTTCTTT